This TCR beta chain originates from a study of technical replicates of blood from a few donors. V was clipped by 2 bases and J by 3 bases, with 7 bases between them. Germline V CDR1 and CDR2: ENHRY, SYGVKD. CDR3 size: 13 residues. The method was immunoSEQ multiplex PCR; TCRdb's version includes in-frame clones alone and lacks a portion of them. The sample has around 76,000 clones, 95% to 98% seen once. The TCR comes from a human donor in good health. V usage is TRBV10-3 and J usage is TRBJ1-1; D gene ambiguous. The sequenced sample consisted of T cells isolated from PBMCs. The CDR3 spells CAISEPRDTEAFF. The CDR3 DNA is TGTGCCATCAGTGAGCCCCGGGACACTGAAGCTTTCTTT.